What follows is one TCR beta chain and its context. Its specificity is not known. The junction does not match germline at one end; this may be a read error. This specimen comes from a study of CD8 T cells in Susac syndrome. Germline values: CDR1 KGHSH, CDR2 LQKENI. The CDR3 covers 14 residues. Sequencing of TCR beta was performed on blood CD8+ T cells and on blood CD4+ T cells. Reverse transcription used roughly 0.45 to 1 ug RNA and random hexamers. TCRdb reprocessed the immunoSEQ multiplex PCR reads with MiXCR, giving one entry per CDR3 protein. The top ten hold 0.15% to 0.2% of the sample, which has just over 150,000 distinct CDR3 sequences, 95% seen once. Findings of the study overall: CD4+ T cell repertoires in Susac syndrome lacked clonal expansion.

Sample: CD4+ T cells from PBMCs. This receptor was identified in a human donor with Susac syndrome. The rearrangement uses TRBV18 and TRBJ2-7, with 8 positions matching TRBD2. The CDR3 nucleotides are TGTGCCAGCTCACCGGTGGGCGGGGGGCTCGAGGAGTACTTC. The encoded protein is CASSPVGGGLEEYF.